The sequence of this T cell receptor (beta chain) was determined in a study of T cells of healthy individuals. The germline CDR1 and CDR2 sequences are SGHTA and FQGNSA. Trimming left V 0 bases short and J 1 base short, with 8 bases between. The CDR3 sequence is 15 residues long. TCRdb reprocessed the 5' RACE reads with MiXCR, giving one entry per CDR3 protein. The table records about 96,000 distinct CDR3 sequences, under 20% of them present only once. This chain links TRBV7-2 with TRBJ2-3; D not resolved. This clonotype was obtained from a human donor in good health. The CDR3 here is CASSLATPGTDTQYF. The CDR3 bases are TGTGCCAGCAGCTTAGCTACTCCCGGCACAGATACGCAGTATTTT.